This T cell receptor (beta chain) was sequenced during a study of CD8+ T cells in alopecia areata. V lost 2 bases, J lost 0 bases, and 8 bases lay in between. The CDR3 contains 14 residues. Per germline, CDR1 GTSNPN and CDR2 SVGIG (reference sequence). As regards this clone: Its target is unknown.

Study-wide results and limits: Compared with normal scalp, lesional scalp had higher clonality and more expanded CD8+ clones. Sharing of TCR sequences between patients (possibly for HLA-related reasons) was less clear than in mice.

Reverse transcribed after extraction, RNA yielded cDNA as the sequencing template. The data were produced by immunoSEQ multiplex PCR, yet TCRdb's version contains in-frame clones alone and is incomplete. This table holds roughly 20,000 clones, approximately 59% found once. The authors sorted CD4+ cells into CD25+CD127- cells for several patients. From PBMCs, CD4+ and CD8+ T cells were sorted. The receptor was derived from a human donor with alopecia areata. Sample: CD4+ Tregs sorted from blood. The chain has TRBV30 and TRBJ2-4, with D uncertain. The CDR3 nucleotides are TGTGCCTGGAGTCGAACCCTAGCCAAAAACATTCAGTACTTC. This translates into CAWSRTLAKNIQYF.